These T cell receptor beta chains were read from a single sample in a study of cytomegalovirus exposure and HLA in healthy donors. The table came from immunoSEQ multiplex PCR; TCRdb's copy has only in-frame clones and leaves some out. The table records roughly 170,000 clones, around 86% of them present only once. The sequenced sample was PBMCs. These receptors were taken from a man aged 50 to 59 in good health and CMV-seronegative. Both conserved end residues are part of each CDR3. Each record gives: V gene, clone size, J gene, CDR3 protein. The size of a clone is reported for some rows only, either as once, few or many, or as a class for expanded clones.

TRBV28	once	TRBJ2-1	CASRTAAGGRDNEQFF
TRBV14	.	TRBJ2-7	CASSRAYEQYF
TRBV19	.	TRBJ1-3	CARTENTIYF
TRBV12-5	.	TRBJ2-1	CASGSGLAGGAYNEQFF
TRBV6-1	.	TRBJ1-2	CASIGGYGGYTF
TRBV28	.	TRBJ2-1	CASSSGLAGGNEQFF
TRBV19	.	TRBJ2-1	CASSIDRRGLEGGQFF
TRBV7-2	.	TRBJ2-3	CASSSGSTDTQYF
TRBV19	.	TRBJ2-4	CASSIGASGRAKNIQYF
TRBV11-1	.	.	CASSLAFMGYEQYF
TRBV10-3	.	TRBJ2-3	CAISARTGPQSGDTQYF
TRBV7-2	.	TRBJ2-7	CASSLRTGGVLSYEQYF
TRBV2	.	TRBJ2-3	CASSDGTSGVTDTQYF
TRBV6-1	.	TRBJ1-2	CASSEVTANYGYTF
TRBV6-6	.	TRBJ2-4	CASTETAKNIQYF
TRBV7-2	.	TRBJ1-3	CASSLGFLGAGNTIYF
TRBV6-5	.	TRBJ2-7	CASSLTGVGYEQYF
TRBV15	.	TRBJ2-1	CATSRAPAGGYNEQFF
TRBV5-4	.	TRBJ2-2	CASSPLASEFAGELFF
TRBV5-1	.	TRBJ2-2	CASSLAPTGQNTGELFF
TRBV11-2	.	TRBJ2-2	CASSWRDSWTGELFF
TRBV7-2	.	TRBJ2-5	CASSLAGGMETQYF
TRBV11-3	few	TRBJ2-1	CASSLGNSHEQFF
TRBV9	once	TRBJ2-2	CASSVVPGTSGPGELFF
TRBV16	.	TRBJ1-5	CASSPARTGGFYQPQHF
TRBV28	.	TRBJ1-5	CASSFPGVLGNQPQHF
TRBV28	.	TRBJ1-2	CASGPSGTGGPYGYTF
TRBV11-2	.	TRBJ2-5	CASSHRVGAGVQETQYF
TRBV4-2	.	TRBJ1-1	CASSQETGRTEAFF
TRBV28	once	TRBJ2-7	CASTTSGLSYEQYF
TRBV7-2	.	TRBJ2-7	CASSLGQPYEQYF
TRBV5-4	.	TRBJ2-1	CASSAPAGGYNEQFF
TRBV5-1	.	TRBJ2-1	CASSLGGRAGNEQFF
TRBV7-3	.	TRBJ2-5	CASSLTVGSQETQYF